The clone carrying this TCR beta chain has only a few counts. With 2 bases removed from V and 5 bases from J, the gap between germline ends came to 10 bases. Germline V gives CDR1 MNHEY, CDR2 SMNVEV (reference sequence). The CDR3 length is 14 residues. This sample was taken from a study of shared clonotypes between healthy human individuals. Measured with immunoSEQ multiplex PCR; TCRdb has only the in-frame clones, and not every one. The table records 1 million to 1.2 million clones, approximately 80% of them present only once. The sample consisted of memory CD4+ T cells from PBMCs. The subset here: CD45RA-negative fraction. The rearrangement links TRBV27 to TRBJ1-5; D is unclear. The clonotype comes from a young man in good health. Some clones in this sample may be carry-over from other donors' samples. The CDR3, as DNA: TGTGCCAGCAGTTTACAGTCAGGTCATCAGCCCCAGCATTTT. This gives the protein CASSLQSGHQPQHF.